What follows are 23 T cell receptor beta chains derived from one specimen sequenced in a study of neurological immune-mediated disorders. One entry per CDR3 protein results from TCRdb running MiXCR on the 5' RACE reads. Found here are 53,000 or so distinct CDR3 sequences, 7% to 10% of them singletons; the top ten hold roughly 2%. Time point in this sample: longitudinal time-point 3. Sequenced: PBMCs. Receptor source: a middle-aged woman in good health.

V and J are TRBV18 and TRBJ1-2; D possibly corresponds to TRBD1 (6 bases). The CDR3 sequence is 16 residues long. Per the germline V gene, CDR1 is KGHSH and CDR2 is LQKENI. V lost 3 bases, J lost 1 base, and 15 bases lay in between. The CDR3 sequence is CASSPGGPRNNYGYTF. CDR3 in DNA: TGTGCCAGCTCACCGGGGGGGCCGCGGAATAACTATGGCTACACCTTC.

This clonotype is classed as medium-sized. J is TRBJ2-3 and V is TRBV20-1; D might be TRBD1 (5 bases). CDR1 and CDR2 from the germline V gene are DFQATT and SNEGSKA (reference sequence). The V end was cut by 5 bases, the J end by 2 bases, with 23 bases between. The CDR3 length is 17 residues. The CDR3 loop reads CSAGIVSQDIPTDTQYF. For the CDR3, the DNA is TGCAGTGCTGGGATTGTTAGTCAGGACATACCCACAGATACGCAGTATTTT.

There are many counts of this clonotype. The chain uses TRBV5-1 and TRBJ2-7; possible D gene TRBD2, 6 bases. V dropped 3 bases and J dropped 2 bases, with 9 bases sitting between them. From germline, CDR1 is SGHRS and CDR2 YFSETQ. This CDR3 has 13 residues. CDR3 sequence (DNA): TGCGCCAGCAGCTATGGGACTCCCTACGAGCAGTACTTC. Protein: CASSYGTPYEQYF. Looking up the rest from reference TRBV5-1 and TRBJ2-7 gives the full variable domain: KAGVTQTPRYLIKTRGQQVTLSCSPISGHRSVSWYQQTPGQGLQFLFEYFSETQRNKGNFPGRFSGRQFSNSRSEMNVSTLELGDSALYLCASSYGTPYEQYFGPGTRLTVT.

The sample holds many counts of this clonotype. The rearrangement links TRBV7-2 to TRBJ2-1; possibly TRBD1 or TRBD2 for D (5 bases each). This CDR3 is built from 15 residues. Deletions cut 6 bases from V and 8 bases from J, with 20 bases between. The germline V gene has CDR1 SGHTA and CDR2 FQGNSA. DNA of the CDR3: TGTGCCAGCAGTTTGGTAGCCGGCCCGGGGCATGAGCAGTTCTTC. Amino acids: CASSLVAGPGHEQFF. Supplemented by reference TRBV7-2 and TRBJ2-1, the full variable domain reads GAGVSQSPSNKVTEKGKDVELRCDPISGHTALYWYRQSLGQGLEFLIYFQGNSAPDKSGLPSDRFSAERTGGSVSTLTIQRTQQEDSAVYLCASSLVAGPGHEQFFGPGTRLTVL.

This clonotype was seen many times. This chain joins TRBV6-5 and TRBJ1-2; the match to TRBD1 covers 10 bases. The CDR3 is 15 residues long. The J segment lost 2 bases and the V segment lost 5 bases, leaving 5 bases of the junction unmatched. In germline, CDR1 is MNHEY, CDR2 SVGAGI. CDR3 loop: CASSVDRGRNYGYTF. The DNA for the CDR3 is TGTGCCAGCAGTGTCGACAGGGGGCGCAACTATGGCTACACCTTC.

Ten or more counts support this clonotype. V is TRBV5-1 and J is TRBJ2-2, with 8 positions matching TRBD2. This CDR3 is built from 16 residues. The germline CDR1 and CDR2 sequences are SGHRS and YFSETQ. The trim removed 2 bases at V and 0 bases at J, leaving 3 bases unmatched. The CDR3 region is CASSLSGGANTGELFF. The CDR3 bases are TGCGCCAGCAGCTTATCGGGGGGGGCGAACACCGGGGAGCTGTTTTTT.

There are many counts of this clonotype. The rearrangement joins TRBV25-1 to TRBJ2-2; 10 bases map to TRBD2. V shed 9 bases, J shed 3 bases, and the junction held 4 bases outside the gene matches. Germline V CDR1 and CDR2: MGHDK, SYGVNS. The CDR3 covers 14 residues. CDR3 region: CARKLAGYTGELFF. The CDR3 coding sequence is TGTGCCAGGAAACTAGCGGGATACACCGGGGAGCTGTTTTTT.

This clonotype was counted many times. V and J are TRBV2 and TRBJ1-6; TRBD1 matches 9 bases. The V gene's germline CDR1 is SNHLY and CDR2 FYNNEI. With V trimmed by 7 bases and J by 12 bases, 16 bases remained unmatched. This CDR3 comprises 16 residues. The CDR3 sequence is CASMRTGADLGGPLHF. CDR3 sequence (DNA): TGTGCCAGCATGAGGACAGGGGCGGATCTTGGGGGACCCCTCCACTTT.

This clonotype was seen repeatedly, ten times or more. This chain links TRBV5-4 with TRBJ1-3; D gene uncertain. CDR3 size: 17 residues. The V gene's germline CDR1 is SGHNT and CDR2 YYREEE (reference sequence). Between the trimmed V and J ends, which lost 0 bases and 4 bases, there was a span of 17 bases. This chain's CDR3 is CASSLAGPPLAGNTIYF. CDR3 DNA sequence: TGTGCCAGCAGCTTGGCCGGCCCCCCTCTTGCCGGAAACACCATATATTTT.

This clonotype was found many times. At one of its ends the junction is not consistent with the germline gene, which may arise from a read error. V and J are TRBV6-1 and TRBJ2-3; D might be TRBD1 (6 bases). CDR1 and CDR2 (germline): MNHNS, SASEGT. The length of the CDR3 is 12 residues. In DNA, the CDR3 is TGTGCCACCCAATGGGACACATATACGCAGTATTTT. This encodes CATQWDTYTQYF.

There are many counts of this clonotype. The rearrangement joins TRBV27 to TRBJ1-2, with a tentative D call TRBD1 (5 bases). Germline V gives CDR1 MNHEY, CDR2 SMNVEV (reference sequence). The CDR3 length is 14 residues. Trimming shortened V by 5 bases and J by 5 bases, and 15 bases separated the two germline ends. CDR3 loop: CASSGDVPAYGYTF. The CDR3 nucleotides read TGTGCCAGCAGTGGGGACGTGCCGGCGTATGGCTACACCTTC.

The table lists this clonotype with many counts. The chain is built from TRBV20-1 and TRBJ1-6; a weak D match, TRBD1 (5 bases). This CDR3 has 14 amino acids. The V and J ends lost 3 bases and 5 bases respectively, with 11 bases between them. The V gene's germline CDR1 is DFQATT and CDR2 SNEGSKA (reference sequence). The CDR3 sequence: CSARAGSDNSPLHF. DNA for the CDR3: TGCAGTGCTAGGGCAGGGTCGGATAATTCACCCCTCCACTTT.

This clonotype showed up many times. This chain uses TRBV28 with TRBJ2-7; TRBD2 might be the D (5 bases). CDR1 and CDR2 from the germline V gene are MDHEN and SYDVKM. Trimming shortened V by 1 base and J by 5 bases, and 6 bases separated the two germline ends. This CDR3 spans 12 amino acids. The CDR3 DNA reads TGTGCCAGCAGTTTATACGGGAACGAGCAGTACTTC. This codes for CASSLYGNEQYF. Looking up the rest from reference TRBV28 and TRBJ2-7 gives the full variable domain: DVKVTQSSRYLVKRTGEKVFLECVQDMDHENMFWYRQDPGLGLRLIYFSYDVKMKEKGDIPEGYSVSREKKERFSLILESASTNQTSMYLCASSLYGNEQYFGPGTRLTVT.

This clonotype was detected many times. The chain joins TRBV9 to TRBJ1-2, with a tentative D call TRBD1 (5 bases). V lost 4 bases and J lost 3, with 16 bases in between. Per the germline V gene, CDR1 is SGDLS and CDR2 is YYNGEE. The CDR3 is made up of 15 amino acids. The CDR3 region has the DNA TGTGCCAGCAGCCTTAGCCAGGGTCCCGACTATGGCTACACCTTC. It codes for CASSLSQGPDYGYTF.

This clonotype has a count of ten or more. V is TRBV6-2 or TRBV6-3 and J is TRBJ1-5; the D gene is possibly TRBD1 (5 bases). Germline V gene lookup returns CDR1 MNHEY and CDR2 SVGEGT. The germline V and J ends were trimmed by 3 bases and 4 bases, with 10 bases remaining between them. This CDR3 has 14 residues. CDR3 DNA sequence: TGTGCCAGCAGTTATGGTGGGGGTAATCAGCCCCAGCATTTT. This encodes CASSYGGGNQPQHF.

This clonotype occurred many times. The chain joins TRBV5-1 to TRBJ2-5; 7 positions match TRBD2. The trim removed 0 bases at V and 3 bases at J, leaving 5 bases unmatched. The CDR3 totals 15 residues. Germline CDR1 SGHRS, CDR2 YFSETQ. CDR3 loop: CASSLVGTSEETQYF. CDR3 DNA: TGCGCCAGCAGCTTGGTTGGAACTAGCGAAGAGACCCAGTACTTC.

The chain carries TRBV5-1 and TRBJ2-7; 10 nucleotides match TRBD2. The ends lost 4 bases at V and 1 base at J; junction bases unmatched: 11. This CDR3 region has 17 residues. Germline V gene data show CDR1 as SGHRS and CDR2 as YFSETQ. The CDR3 nucleotides are TGCGCCAGCAGCCTACTATCCAATAGCGGGGGGTCCTACGAGCAGTACTTC. Translation: CASSLLSNSGGSYEQYF.

This clonotype was detected ten times or more. This rearrangement joins TRBV5-1 to TRBJ1-2; TRBD1 is a possible D gene (6 bases). The CDR3 extends over 16 amino acids. V lost 9 bases, J lost 0 bases, and 21 bases lay in between. Per the germline V gene, CDR1 is SGHRS and CDR2 is YFSETQ. This chain's CDR3 is CAIPLQGHQTNYGYTF. In DNA form, the CDR3 reads TGCGCCATCCCCCTCCAGGGACACCAGACTAACTATGGCTACACCTTC.

In regard to this clonotype: One end of the junction varies from germline; a read error may be responsible. The CDR3 DNA follows: TGCAGCGCTATAAGCGTCAGCGGGAGGAGTAATGAGCAGTTCTTC. It specifies CSAISVSGRSNEQFF. This sequence joins TRBV20-1 and TRBJ2-1, with TRBD2 matching 9 bases. The CDR3 is 15 residues long. The germline V gene encodes CDR1 DFQATT and CDR2 SNEGSKA (reference sequence).

This clonotype was seen many times. The CDR3 DNA sequence: TGCGCCAGCAGCTGGGGACTAGCGGGGAGCACAGATACGCAGTATTTT. Translation gives CASSWGLAGSTDTQYF. The chain carries TRBV5-1 and TRBJ2-3; 13 nucleotides match TRBD2. Trimming took 3 bases from V and 0 from J; bases not matched to a gene: 1. CDR1 is SGHRS, CDR2 YFSETQ, per germline. The CDR3 is made up of 16 amino acids.

This clonotype was picked up many times. The chain recombines TRBV11-3 with TRBJ1-1; D possibly corresponds to TRBD1 (5 bases). Germline V gene data show CDR1 as SGHNT and CDR2 as YENEEA. The CDR3 loop spans 14 amino acids. Deletions cut 2 bases from V and 0 bases from J, with 7 bases between. The CDR3 protein is CASSLPGLNTEAFF. In nucleotides, the CDR3 is TGTGCCAGCAGCTTACCAGGGCTGAACACTGAAGCTTTCTTT.

This clonotype was recorded many times. The chain uses TRBV4-3 and TRBJ1-2, with TRBD1 matching over 8 bases. Trimming cost V 0 bases and J 6 bases; bases outside gene matches: 6. The CDR3 length is 15 residues. Germline CDR1 reads LGHNA; CDR2 reads YSLEER. In DNA form, the CDR3 reads TGCGCCAGCAGCCAAGACCCCCAGGGGGCGGATGGCTACACCTTC. It yields the protein CASSQDPQGADGYTF.

This clonotype showed up just a few times. V is TRBV5-1 and J is TRBJ1-2; 9 bases are shared with TRBD1. Germline CDR1 reads SGHRS; CDR2 reads YFSETQ. The CDR3 consists of 14 residues. Trimming at V came to 4 bases and at J to 6 bases, leaving 7 bases not matched to a gene. The CDR3 loop is CASSNPGQGDGYTF. The DNA of the CDR3 is TGCGCCAGCAGCAACCCGGGACAGGGAGATGGCTACACCTTC.